Listed below are T cell receptor beta chains from one sample, sequenced in a study of beta chain features in type 1 diabetes. Generated by immunoSEQ multiplex PCR, the TCRdb table keeps only in-frame clones and is missing some. The sample has about 160,000 clones, under 9.5% seen once. Material: central memory CD4+ T cells from blood. Source of these receptors: a young man with type 1 diabetes. Each CDR3 is given with its conserved first and last residue. D genes are given only for firm matches. Clone size is not always given. Where it is, it says once, few, many or a class for expanded clones.

D: NA
J: TRBJ1-6
size: few
V: TRBV4-3
DNA: TGCGCCAGCAGCCAAGATCGCGGCTATAATTCACCCCTCCACTTT
CDR3: CASSQDRGYNSPLHF

D: NA
J: TRBJ2-1
size: few
V: TRBV4-2
DNA: TGTGCCAGCAGCCAAGAGGGGCGGGACGACAATGAGCAGTTCTTC
CDR3: CASSQEGRDDNEQFF

D: TRBD2
J: TRBJ2-3
size: few
V: TRBV7-6
DNA: TGTGCCAGCAGCTTAGGGACTAGCGGGAGCACAGATACGCAGTATTTT
CDR3: CASSLGTSGSTDTQYF

D: TRBD1
J: TRBJ2-1
size: NA
V: TRBV10-1
DNA: TGCGCCAGCAGTGGGGGACAGGGGGGTAATGAGCAGTTCTTC
CDR3: CASSGGQGGNEQFF

D: TRBD1
J: TRBJ1-2
size: NA
V: TRBV25-1
DNA: TGTGCCAGCAGTGAGTCAGGGACAGGGGACCTCTATGGCTACACCTTC
CDR3: CASSESGTGDLYGYTF

D: NA
J: TRBJ2-1
size: few
V: TRBV7-9
DNA: TGTGCCAGCAGCCCCGGGGTCTATGAGCAGTTCTTC
CDR3: CASSPGVYEQFF

D: NA
J: TRBJ1-1
size: NA
V: TRBV5-1
DNA: TGCGCCAGCAGCTTGGATCCGGTGAACACTGAAGCTTTCTTT
CDR3: CASSLDPVNTEAFF

D: NA
J: TRBJ2-3
size: NA
V: TRBV7-2
DNA: TGTGCCAGCAGCTTAGGTGGCAGGACAGATACGCAGTATTTT
CDR3: CASSLGGRTDTQYF

D: NA
J: TRBJ2-7
size: few
V: TRBV7-8
DNA: TGTGCCAGCAGCTTAGCGGGAGCGGTTTTTCCCCACGAGCAGTACTTC
CDR3: CASSLAGAVFPHEQYF

D: TRBD2
J: TRBJ2-5
size: few
V: TRBV10-3
DNA: TGTGCCATCAAGGCCGGACTAGCGGGGGAAGAGACCCAGTACTTC
CDR3: CAIKAGLAGEETQYF

D: NA
J: TRBJ1-2
size: few
V: TRBV10-3
DNA: TGTGCCATCAGTGGTCCAGGGGACGGCTACACCTTC
CDR3: CAISGPGDGYTF

D: NA
J: TRBJ1-2
size: few
V: TRBV14
DNA: TGTGCCAGCAGCCGGGGGGGACTTTTTAACTATGGCTACACCTTC
CDR3: CASSRGGLFNYGYTF

D: NA
J: TRBJ1-1
size: few
V: TRBV7-9
DNA: TGTGCCGGGAGGACGCGAGCGAACACTGAAGCTTTCTTT
CDR3: CAGRTRANTEAFF

D: TRBD2
J: TRBJ2-7
size: few
V: TRBV30
DNA: TGTGCCTGGAGCAAAAATAGCGGGAGGGCCTACGAGCAGTACTTC
CDR3: CAWSKNSGRAYEQYF

D: NA
J: TRBJ2-3
size: few
V: TRBV7-9
DNA: TGTGCCGGCCAATTGGGGACTAGCACAGATACGCAGTATTTT
CDR3: CAGQLGTSTDTQYF

D: TRBD1
J: TRBJ2-5
size: few
V: TRBV29-1
DNA: TGCAGCGTTCAGAGGGGGCAAGAGGAGACCCAGTACTTC
CDR3: CSVQRGQEETQYF